This T cell receptor beta chain was captured in a study of neurological immune-mediated disorders. Study background: Relapsing-remitting disease affected around 31, and secondary progressive 3, of some 34 multiple sclerosis patients.

The CDR3 is 11 amino acids. Germline V gene sequence: CDR1 SGHTA, CDR2 FQGNSA. With 3 bases removed from V and 6 bases from J, the gap between germline ends came to 5 bases. A 10-nucleotide random UMI tagged transcripts in template-switch 5'RACE cDNA synthesis. TCRdb reanalysed the 5' RACE reads using MiXCR and keeps one entry per CDR3 protein. Found here are 35,000 or so distinct CDR3 sequences, about 3.2% of them singletons; the top ten hold around 7.7%. The time point here: longitudinal time-point 1 (baseline). Source material was 2 million unsorted PBMCs, stored at -80 °C in RNAlater. Findings of the study overall: The phylogenetic placement of 18 of 34 multiple sclerosis patients' repertoires in one related-CDR3 cluster constitutes a possible signature.

This clonotype was detected ten times or more. Its antigen is undetermined. V is TRBV7-2 and J is TRBJ1-2, with unresolved D. The source material was PBMCs. This sequence was found in an older woman with multiple sclerosis. The CDR3 nucleotides read TGTGCCAGCAGCTTTGGGGATGGCTACACCTTC. It encodes CASSFGDGYTF. The entire variable domain, with the rest obtained from reference TRBV7-2 and TRBJ1-2, is as follows: GAGVSQSPSNKVTEKGKDVELRCDPISGHTALYWYRQSLGQGLEFLIYFQGNSAPDKSGLPSDRFSAERTGGSVSTLTIQRTQQEDSAVYLCASSFGDGYTFGSGTRLTVV.